These 21 T cell receptor beta chains came from one sample sequenced in a study of follicular helper T cells after annual influenza vaccination. This sample's time point: 2015-2016 season, 7 days after influenza vaccination. TCRdb's table, derived via immunoSEQ multiplex PCR, lists solely in-frame clones and lacks some. The sample lists thousands of clones, approximately 80% occurring once. The source was CXCR5+ CD38- circulating T follicular helper cells from blood, collected 7 days after influenza vaccination. Subset specified: circulating Tfh, non-naive CD4+CXCR5+PD-1+ (ICOS+CD38+ or ICOS-CD38-). These receptor sequences come from an adult who received the influenza vaccine.

The CDR3 region is CASSFRRQPQHF. The CDR3 DNA reads as TGTGCCAGCAGTTTTAGGAGGCAGCCCCAGCATTTT. This rearrangement joins TRBV28 to TRBJ1-5; no definite D call. This CDR3 comprises 12 residues. Trimming cost V 3 bases and J 7 bases, with 7 bases left between them. Germline CDR1 is MDHEN and CDR2 is SYDVKM.

The chain combines TRBV6-4 with TRBJ1-5, with D possibly TRBD1 on 5 matching bases. CDR1 and CDR2 from the germline V gene are MRHNA and SNTAGT. Between the trimmed V and J ends, which lost 2 bases and 4 bases, there was a span of 21 bases. There are 18 residues in the CDR3. The CDR3 DNA follows: TGTGCCAGCAGTGACCGCTACCAACAGCCTGGGGGTAATCAGCCCCAGCATTTT. Amino acids: CASSDRYQQPGGNQPQHF.

V is TRBV28 and J is TRBJ2-2; either TRBD1 or TRBD2 may supply D (5 bases each). Trimming cost V 4 bases and J 4 bases, with 16 bases left between them. The CDR3 has 16 amino acids. Germline CDR1 and CDR2: MDHEN and SYDVKM. Here the CDR3 DNA reads TGTGCCAGCAGTTCCAGGACAACTGGAGGCACCGGGGAGCTGTTTTTT. Its translation: CASSSRTTGGTGELFF. The full variable domain, rest sourced from reference TRBV28 and TRBJ2-2, is DVKVTQSSRYLVKRTGEKVFLECVQDMDHENMFWYRQDPGLGLRLIYFSYDVKMKEKGDIPEGYSVSREKKERFSLILESASTNQTSMYLCASSSRTTGGTGELFFGEGSRLTVL.

The genes are TRBV5-4 and TRBJ2-6; D call uncertain. Trimming took off 2 bases at V and 0 bases at J, with 6 bases between the two ends. The V gene's germline CDR1 is SGHNT and CDR2 YYREEE (reference sequence). This CDR3 is built from 15 residues. CDR3 sequence reads: CASSFGRSGANVLTF. For the CDR3, the DNA is TGTGCCAGCAGCTTCGGTCGCTCTGGGGCCAACGTCCTGACTTTC.

V is TRBV7-9 and J is TRBJ2-5; D call uncertain. There are 13 residues in the CDR3. CDR1 SEHNR and CDR2 FQNEAQ come from the germline V gene (reference sequence). The V end lost 3 bases, the J end lost 0 bases, and 5 bases lay between the germline ends. The CDR3 DNA is TGTGCCAGCAGCTTTATACACCAAGAGACCCAGTACTTC. Translated, it gives CASSFIHQETQYF.

The chain is built from TRBV5-1 and TRBJ2-7; TRBD1 aligns across 8 bases. CDR1 SGHRS and CDR2 YFSETQ come from the germline V gene. The CDR3 is 14 amino acids. J was trimmed by 4 bases and V by 0 bases; bases with no gene match: 3. The CDR3 DNA reads TGCGCCAGCAGCTTGGCAGACAGGGGTTACGAGCAGTACTTC. It encodes CASSLADRGYEQYF.

This CDR3 is CASSLMMGQPQHF. As DNA, the CDR3 is TGTGCCAGCAGCCTAATGATGGGTCAGCCCCAGCATTTT. This chain uses TRBV11-1 with TRBJ1-5; no reliable D call. The germline V gene has CDR1 SGHAT and CDR2 FQDESV (reference sequence). CDR3 length equals 13 residues. The V gene lost 5 bases and the J gene lost 6 bases, with 11 bases spanning the gap.

This sequence joins TRBV7-3 and TRBJ2-1; no reliable D call. Per germline, CDR1 SGHTA and CDR2 FQGTGA. The CDR3 length is 15 residues. V gave up 1 base and J gave up 9 bases, with 16 bases separating them. DNA of the CDR3: TGTGCCAGCAGCTTAAATGGTGCTGGCCTCAGTGAGCAGTTCTTC. Translation: CASSLNGAGLSEQFF.

The CDR3 DNA sequence: TGTGCCAGCAGTTCCCCGACAGGGGAGGTTGAAAAACTGTTTTTT. This sequence encodes CASSSPTGEVEKLFF. V and J are TRBV28 and TRBJ1-4; 8 nucleotides line up with TRBD1. The CDR3 loop spans 15 amino acids. The V segment lost 4 bases and the J segment 7 bases; nucleotides outside the gene matches: 8. In germline, CDR1 is MDHEN, CDR2 SYDVKM.

This clone was detected once. V gene TRBV2 combines with J gene TRBJ2-2; D is perhaps TRBD2 (6 bases). This CDR3 spans 15 amino acids. The germline CDR1 and CDR2 sequences are SNHLY and FYNNEI. V shed 3 bases and J shed 4 bases, with 12 bases lying between them. In nucleotides, the CDR3 is TGTGCCAGCAGTGACTCCCGGGGGAGCACCGGGGAGCTGTTTTTT. The encoded protein is CASSDSRGSTGELFF. The whole variable domain, filled in from reference TRBV2 and TRBJ2-2, reads EPEVTQTPSHQVTQMGQEVILRCVPISNHLYFYWYRQILGQKVEFLVSFYNNEISEKSEIFDDQFSVERPDGSNFTLKIRSTKLEDSAMYFCASSDSRGSTGELFFGEGSRLTVL.

The rearrangement joins TRBV30 to TRBJ2-6; a weak D match, TRBD1 (5 bases). The CDR3 runs to 14 residues. V was clipped by 6 bases and J by 2 bases, with 11 bases between them. Germline V lookup: CDR1 GTSNPN, CDR2 SVGIG (reference sequence). The DNA for the CDR3 is TGTGCCTGTTTTAGGGGCGCTGGGGCCAACGTCCTGACTTTC. Residues: CACFRGAGANVLTF.

The chain has TRBV30 and TRBJ2-5; TRBD1 matches 10 bases. This CDR3 contains 16 residues. V shed 2 bases and J 5 bases; nucleotides not matched to a gene: 11. Germline V lookup: CDR1 GTSNPN, CDR2 SVGIG (reference sequence). For the CDR3, the DNA is TGTGCCTGGAGTTACACCGGGACAGGGGTAAGGGAGACCCAGTACTTC. It translates to CAWSYTGTGVRETQYF.

V is TRBV10-1 and J is TRBJ2-3; TRBD2 matches 13 bases. Germline loops: CDR1 WNHNN, CDR2 SYGVQD (reference sequence). J lost 5 bases, V lost 8 bases, and 4 bases had no gene match. The CDR3 extends over 14 amino acids. CDR3 nucleotides: TGCGCCAGCTCCAGACTAGCGGGAGGAGATACGCAGTATTTT. Protein: CASSRLAGGDTQYF.

The J gene is TRBJ1-5, the V gene TRBV28; D gene ambiguous. The CDR3 is 15 amino acids. Trimming shortened V by 5 bases and J by 3 bases, and 14 bases separated the two germline ends. Germline V gives CDR1 MDHEN, CDR2 SYDVKM. The DNA of the CDR3 is TGTGCCAGCAGTCCCCCGGGATCGCTCAATCAGCCCCAGCATTTT. Residues: CASSPPGSLNQPQHF.

This chain uses TRBV5-1 with TRBJ1-4; TRBD1 aligns across 10 bases. Germline trimming cut 5 bases from V and 6 bases from J; bases unmatched to any gene: 4. Per the germline V gene, CDR1 is SGHRS and CDR2 is YFSETQ. The CDR3 loop spans 14 amino acids. The CDR3 nucleotides are TGCGCCAGCAGTGCCGGGACAGGGGATGAAAAACTGTTTTTT. It yields the protein CASSAGTGDEKLFF.

The chain carries TRBV16 and TRBJ2-2; D perhaps matches TRBD2 (6 bases). The V end was cut by 1 base, the J end by 9 bases, with 9 bases between. The CDR3 extends over 13 amino acids. CDR1 is KGHSY and CDR2 is FQNENV in the germline V gene. The CDR3 reads CASSQLRDRELFF. DNA of the CDR3: TGTGCCAGCAGCCAATTGCGGGACCGGGAGCTGTTTTTT.

The chain combines TRBV19 with TRBJ2-7; a possible D gene is TRBD1 (6 bases). Germline values: CDR1 LNHDA, CDR2 SQIVND (reference sequence). The V and J ends lost 6 bases and 5 bases respectively, with 17 bases between them. This CDR3 has 14 amino acids. The CDR3 sequence is CASRNQDSRDEQYF. CDR3 coding DNA: TGTGCCAGTAGAAATCAGGACAGTCGAGACGAGCAGTACTTC.

The chain combines TRBV30 with TRBJ1-2; 8 positions agree with TRBD1. After removal of 8 bases from V and 8 bases from J, the junction contained 7 bases not matched to a gene. This CDR3 is 11 amino acids long. Germline V gene data show CDR1 as GTSNPN and CDR2 as SVGIG (reference sequence). DNA for the CDR3: TGTGCCCACGGACAGGGATACGGCTACACCTTC. Its protein product is CAHGQGYGYTF.

The chain couples TRBV6-6 to TRBJ1-5; 9 bases map to TRBD1. Germline loops: CDR1 MNHNY, CDR2 SVGAGI (reference sequence). This CDR3 comprises 15 residues. V was clipped by 5 bases and J by 2 bases; unmatched bases: 4. The CDR3 DNA reads TGTGCCAGCAGTCAACGGACAGGGGGCAATCAGCCCCAGCATTTT. Translating gives CASSQRTGGNQPQHF.

The rearrangement joins TRBV28 to TRBJ1-3; tentatively, D is TRBD1 (5 bases). CDR1 MDHEN and CDR2 SYDVKM come from the germline V gene. V gave up 5 bases and J gave up 4 bases, with 12 bases separating them. This CDR3 region has 14 residues. CDR3 amino acids: CASSPPRDGNTIYF. For the CDR3, the DNA is TGTGCCAGCAGTCCCCCCAGGGACGGAAACACCATATATTTT.

This chain uses TRBV5-1 with TRBJ2-1; TRBD2 aligns across 11 bases. The V and J ends lost 0 bases and 4 bases, in that order; junction bases with no gene match: 3. CDR1 and CDR2 from the germline V gene are SGHRS and YFSETQ. CDR3 size: 16 residues. The CDR3 region is CASSLGGTSGYNEQFF. The CDR3 DNA sequence: TGCGCCAGCAGCTTGGGGGGGACTAGCGGTTACAATGAGCAGTTCTTC.